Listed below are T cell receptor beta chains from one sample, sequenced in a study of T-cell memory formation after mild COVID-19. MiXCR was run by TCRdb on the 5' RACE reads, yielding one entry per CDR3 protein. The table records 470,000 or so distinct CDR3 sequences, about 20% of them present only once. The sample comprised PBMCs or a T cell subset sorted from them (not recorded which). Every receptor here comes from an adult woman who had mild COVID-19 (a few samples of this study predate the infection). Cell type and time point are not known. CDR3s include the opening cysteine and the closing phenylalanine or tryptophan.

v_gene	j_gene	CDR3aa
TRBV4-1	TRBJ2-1	CASSQDLKTGGLEQFF
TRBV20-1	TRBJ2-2	CSARDPASGGGELFF
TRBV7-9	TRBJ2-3	CASGGRLGDTQYF
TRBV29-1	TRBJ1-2	CSAGTTGGPNYGYTF
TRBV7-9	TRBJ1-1	CASSLQDHTEAFF
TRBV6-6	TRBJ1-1	CASSYSPGTLNTEAFF
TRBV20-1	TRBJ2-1	CSARPYPGAGMSSSYNEQFF
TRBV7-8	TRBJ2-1	CASSSLLVVPPSYNEQFF
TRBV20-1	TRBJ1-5	CSADNPNDYQPQHF
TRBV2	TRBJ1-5	CASSEGRVTSNQPQHF
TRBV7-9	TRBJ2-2	CASSLAPGSTGELFF
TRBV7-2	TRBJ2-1	CASSLNGYNEQFF
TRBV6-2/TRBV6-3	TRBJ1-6	CASSYPANLRAYNSPLHF
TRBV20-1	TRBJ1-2	CSATGGSTNYGYTF
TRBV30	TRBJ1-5	CAWSTFFRPLDQPQHF
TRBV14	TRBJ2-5	CASSQARFGSETQYF
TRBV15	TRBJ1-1	CATSSGMNTEAFF
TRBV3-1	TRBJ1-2	CASSQGERTAFGYTF
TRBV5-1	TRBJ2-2	CASSRGERLTGELFF
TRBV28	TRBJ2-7	CASSWDRGGYEQYF
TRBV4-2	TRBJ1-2	CASSPHNRDRDGYTF
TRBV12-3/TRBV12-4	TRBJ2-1	CASSMGGTSKDEQFF
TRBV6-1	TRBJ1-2	CASSPTRTGHGYTF
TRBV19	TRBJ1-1	CASSIGVMNTEAFF
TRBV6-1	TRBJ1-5	CASSEAPGQGWQPQHF
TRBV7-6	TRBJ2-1	CASGGDPLGPSSYNEQFF
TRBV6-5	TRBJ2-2	CASRGPNTGELFF
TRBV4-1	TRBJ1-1	CASSYDMNTEAFF
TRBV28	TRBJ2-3	CASSDNTQYF
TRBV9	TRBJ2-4	CASSASRDSGSKNIQYF
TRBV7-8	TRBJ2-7	CASSLAGIRTPYEQYF
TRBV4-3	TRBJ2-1	CASSQELTDEQFF
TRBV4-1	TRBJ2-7	CASSHWGSDEQYF
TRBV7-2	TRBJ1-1	CASSLRYMNTEAFF
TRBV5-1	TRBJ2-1	CASSLTGLHNEQFF
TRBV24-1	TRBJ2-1	CATSDNFRTGGNEQFF
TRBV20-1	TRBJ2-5	CSARGTAWETQYF